Listed below are T cell receptor beta chains from one sample, sequenced in a study of CD8 T cells in ankylosing spondylitis. TCRdb redid the calling of the 5' RACE reads with MiXCR, one entry per CDR3 protein. The top ten hold approximately 1% of the sample, which has 400,000 to 450,000 distinct CDR3 sequences, approximately 17% seen once. The sample consisted of blood, either unsorted or a sorted T cell fraction (not recorded which). These receptor sequences come from a male donor with ankylosing spondylitis. The CDR3 runs from the conserved cysteine through the conserved F or W. D genes are given only for firm matches. Clone size appears in some rows only: once, few, many, or a class for an expanded clone.

NA	TRBV5-1	TRBD1	TRBJ1-1	TGCGCCAGCAGCTCCTACCTAGACAGGGTGAACACTGAAGCTTTCTTT	CASSSYLDRVNTEAFF
many	TRBV9	TRBD1	TRBJ2-1	TGTGCCAGCAGCGTAGTCCCTACCACAGGGGTAGGATACAATGAGCAGTTCTTC	CASSVVPTTGVGYNEQFF
few	TRBV7-8	TRBD2	TRBJ2-3	TGTGCCAGCAGCTGGGGTAGCGGGTTAAGCACAGATACGCAGTATTTT	CASSWGSGLSTDTQYF
many	TRBV12-3/TRBV12-4	NA	TRBJ2-5	TGTGCCAGCAGTTTAGCGTCCAGCCTAAAGACCCAGTACTTC	CASSLASSLKTQYF
few	TRBV19	NA	TRBJ2-7	TGTGCCAGTACCGGTAATTCCCCCTACGAGCAGTACTTC	CASTGNSPYEQYF
NA	TRBV5-1	TRBD2	TRBJ2-1	TGCGCCAGCAGCTTGGCCGTGGGGACTAGAGGTGAGCAGTTCTTC	CASSLAVGTRGEQFF
few	TRBV4-1	NA	TRBJ2-5	TGCGCCAGCAGCCAAGTTAGAAGCCTAGAGACCCAGTACTTC	CASSQVRSLETQYF
many	TRBV5-1	NA	TRBJ2-5	TGCGCCAGCAGCTCCGCCGAGACCCAGTACTTC	CASSSAETQYF
once	TRBV7-2	NA	TRBJ2-7	TGTGCCAGCAGCTTAGATTCGGGGGGCGCGTACGAGCAGTACTTC	CASSLDSGGAYEQYF
few	TRBV18	TRBD1	TRBJ2-1	TGTGCCAGCTCACCTCAGGACAGGGGCTCCCTCTTTTACAATGAGCAGTTCTTC	CASSPQDRGSLFYNEQFF
NA	TRBV5-6	NA	TRBJ2-1	TGTGCCAGCAGCTTGTTGGGGATGAATGAGCAGTTCTTC	CASSLLGMNEQFF
many	TRBV12-3/TRBV12-4	NA	TRBJ2-7	TGTGCCAGCAGGCGTACAGGTTTGAATCCCTACGAGCAGTACTTC	CASRRTGLNPYEQYF
many	TRBV29-1	NA	TRBJ2-7	TGCAGCGTTGTACCGGACGGAACCTACGAGCAGTACTTC	CSVVPDGTYEQYF
NA	TRBV29-1	NA	TRBJ2-3	TGCAGCGTTGAATTGGGGGGGCCAGATACGCAGTATTTT	CSVELGGPDTQYF
NA	TRBV7-9	NA	TRBJ2-3	TGTGCCAGCAGCCTGACGGAGGGCCCGGATACGCAGTATTTT	CASSLTEGPDTQYF
NA	TRBV5-1	NA	TRBJ2-6	TGCGCCAGCAGCTTGAATCCCCACCCCCGGTCTGGGGCCAACGTCCTGACTTTC	CASSLNPHPRSGANVLTF
few	TRBV28	NA	TRBJ2-1	TGTGCCAGCAGTTTGGGTTGGGGTAATGAGCAGTTCTTC	CASSLGWGNEQFF
NA	TRBV7-2	TRBD1	TRBJ2-7	TGTGCCAGCAGCAAACAGGGGGCGGGAGAGCAGTACTTC	CASSKQGAGEQYF
few	TRBV20-1	NA	TRBJ2-7	TGCAGTCACGGGGAATGGGGGGAGCAGTACTTC	CSHGEWGEQYF
NA	TRBV3-1	TRBD1	TRBJ2-1	TGTGCCAGCAGCCTTGGGACAGGAGGTTTGGGCGGGCATGAGCAGTTCTTC	CASSLGTGGLGGHEQFF
few	TRBV5-1	NA	TRBJ2-2	TGCGCCAGCAGAGCCGGGGCCCTCAGGGGCACCGGGGAGCTGTTTTTT	CASRAGALRGTGELFF
many	TRBV12-3/TRBV12-4	TRBD2	TRBJ2-1	TGTGCCAGCAGTTTTTTTAGCGGGGAGCGGCGTGAGCAGTTCTTC	CASSFFSGERREQFF
NA	TRBV20-1	NA	TRBJ1-4	TGCAGTGCGATAAGTAGGGGGGATGAAAAACTGTTTTTT	CSAISRGDEKLFF
NA	TRBV28	NA	TRBJ2-1	TGTGCCAGCAATGGCAGGGCTTACAATGAGCAGTTCTTC	CASNGRAYNEQFF
many	TRBV12-3/TRBV12-4	NA	TRBJ1-1	TGTGCCAGCAGTCTCGCGGCCACTGAAGCTTTCTTT	CASSLAATEAFF
few	TRBV7-9	TRBD1	TRBJ1-4	TGTGCCAGCAGCCGACAGGGATTTGATGAAAAACTGTTTTTT	CASSRQGFDEKLFF